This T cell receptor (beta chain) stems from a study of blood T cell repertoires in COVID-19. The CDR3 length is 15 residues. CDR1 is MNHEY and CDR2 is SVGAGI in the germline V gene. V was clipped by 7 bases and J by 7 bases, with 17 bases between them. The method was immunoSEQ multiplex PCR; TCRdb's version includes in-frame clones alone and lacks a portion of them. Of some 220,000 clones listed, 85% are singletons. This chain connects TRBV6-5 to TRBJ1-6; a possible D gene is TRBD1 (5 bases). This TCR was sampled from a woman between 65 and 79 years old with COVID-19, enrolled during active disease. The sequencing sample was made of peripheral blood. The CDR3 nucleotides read TGTGCCAGCACCCTAACCAGGGAGGGCAATTCACCCCTCCACTTT. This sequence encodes CASTLTREGNSPLHF.